These T cell receptor beta chains were read from a single sample in a study of blood T cell repertoires in COVID-19. Clones were read by immunoSEQ multiplex PCR, and TCRdb kept only the in-frame ones, dropping some. The sample lists tens of thousands of clones; around 82% were seen once. The sample comprised peripheral blood. The origin of the receptors is a man aged 50-59 years with active or convalescent COVID-19. CDR3s include the opening cysteine and the closing phenylalanine or tryptophan. The D gene is left open where the match is weak. The size field is filled for only some rows; it gives once, few, many or a size class.

J	V	size	D	CDR3	DNA
TRBJ1-6	TRBV19	few	NA	CASSIAQGGSPLHF	TGTGCCAGTAGTATAGCGCAGGGAGGTTCACCCCTCCACTTT
TRBJ1-1	TRBV15	NA	NA	CATSGGGITEAFF	TGTGCCACCAGCGGGGGAGGAATCACTGAAGCTTTCTTT
TRBJ1-6	TRBV27	once	NA	CASKSSQGRHSPLHF	TGTGCCAGCAAATCATCGCAGGGCAGACATTCACCCCTCCACTTT
TRBJ1-5	TRBV6-5	NA	NA	CATAIRGNQPQHF	TGTGCCACCGCGATACGGGGCAATCAGCCCCAGCATTTT
TRBJ1-1	TRBV28	NA	TRBD1	CASSFPTGGGNTEAFF	TGTGCCAGCAGTTTCCCAACAGGGGGCGGGAACACTGAAGCTTTCTTT
TRBJ2-7	TRBV7-8	NA	TRBD1	CASSLLTGVQYF	TGTGCCAGCAGCTTACTCACAGGGGTGCAGTACTTC
TRBJ1-3	TRBV6-5	NA	TRBD1	CASSYGYRGEGNTIYF	TGTGCCAGCAGTTACGGATACAGGGGTGAAGGAAACACCATATATTTT
TRBJ2-1	TRBV7-2	NA	NA	CASSFVGRGNEQFF	TGTGCCAGCAGCTTTGTGGGGAGGGGGAATGAGCAGTTCTTC
TRBJ1-6	TRBV28	NA	TRBD1	CASSLGTAPNSPLHF	TGTGCCAGCAGTCTCGGGACAGCTCCCAATTCACCCCTCCACTTT
TRBJ2-5	TRBV28	NA	NA	CASSLRLAETQYF	TGTGCCAGCAGTTTACGATTAGCCGAGACCCAGTACTTC
TRBJ2-3	TRBV29-1	NA	NA	CSVVYSLMDTQYF	TGCAGCGTTGTTTATAGCCTAATGGATACGCAGTATTTT
TRBJ1-3	TRBV25-1	NA	NA	CASSDRQSSGNTIYF	TGTGCCAGCAGTGACCGACAGAGCTCTGGAAACACCATATATTTT
TRBJ2-6	TRBV29-1	NA	NA	CSVVSGSSYSGANVLTF	TGCAGCGTTGTATCCGGGTCTTCCTACTCTGGGGCCAACGTCCTGACTTTC
TRBJ1-6	TRBV5-1	NA	TRBD1	CASSLQGAGNSPLHF	TGCGCCAGCAGCTTGCAGGGGGCTGGAAATTCACCCCTCCACTTT
TRBJ2-3	TRBV6-5	once	NA	CATRGAGAHQSEYF	TGTGCCACCCGAGGGGCAGGGGCCCACCAGTCGGAGTATTTT
TRBJ1-2	TRBV2	few	NA	CASSAGQNYGYTF	TGTGCCAGCAGTGCCGGACAGAACTATGGCTACACCTTC
TRBJ2-7	TRBV7-2	NA	NA	CASSLGASDFYEQYF	TGTGCCAGCAGCTTAGGAGCTAGTGATTTCTACGAGCAGTACTTC
TRBJ2-3	TRBV18	NA	NA	CASSPASSSTDTQYF	TGTGCCAGCTCACCAGCGTCTTCTAGCACAGATACGCAGTATTTT
TRBJ2-5	TRBV5-1	NA	NA	CASSLGGMETQYF	TGCGCCAGCAGCTTGGGAGGGATGGAGACCCAGTACTTC
TRBJ1-2	TRBV28	NA	NA	CASSLRQVNLYGYTF	TGTGCCAGCAGTTTAAGACAGGTCAACCTCTACGGCTACACCTTC
TRBJ1-5	TRBV28	NA	NA	CASSSPPDVQPQHF	TGTGCCAGCAGTTCCCCCCCAGATGTGCAGCCCCAGCATTTT
TRBJ1-2	TRBV6-1	NA	TRBD1	CASSETGQLSGYTF	TGTGCCAGCAGTGAAACGGGACAGCTTTCTGGCTACACCTTC
TRBJ1-4	TRBV2	NA	TRBD1	CASSEGTGVEKLFF	TGTGCCAGCAGTGAAGGGACAGGGGTGGAAAAACTGTTTTTT
TRBJ2-3	TRBV28	NA	TRBD2	CASRISGGNTDTQYF	TGTGCCAGCAGAATCAGCGGGGGCAACACAGATACGCAGTATTTT
TRBJ2-3	TRBV7-2	NA	TRBD2	CASSLGPRLAGADTQYF	TGTGCCAGCAGCCTCGGACCTAGACTAGCGGGCGCAGATACGCAGTATTTT
TRBJ1-6	TRBV5-1	NA	TRBD1	CASSLRTGVDSPLHF	TGCGCCAGCAGCTTGAGGACAGGGGTCGATTCACCCCTCCACTTT
TRBJ2-1	TRBV28	few	NA	CASSLFQGAYNEQFF	TGTGCCAGCAGTCTATTTCAGGGCGCCTACAATGAGCAGTTCTTC
TRBJ1-2	TRBV18	NA	TRBD1	CASSPGQGESYGYTF	TGTGCCAGCTCGCCGGGACAGGGGGAGAGCTATGGCTACACCTTC
TRBJ1-2	TRBV19	NA	TRBD1	CASSKDRFYGYTF	TGTGCCAGTAGTAAGGACAGGTTCTATGGCTACACCTTC